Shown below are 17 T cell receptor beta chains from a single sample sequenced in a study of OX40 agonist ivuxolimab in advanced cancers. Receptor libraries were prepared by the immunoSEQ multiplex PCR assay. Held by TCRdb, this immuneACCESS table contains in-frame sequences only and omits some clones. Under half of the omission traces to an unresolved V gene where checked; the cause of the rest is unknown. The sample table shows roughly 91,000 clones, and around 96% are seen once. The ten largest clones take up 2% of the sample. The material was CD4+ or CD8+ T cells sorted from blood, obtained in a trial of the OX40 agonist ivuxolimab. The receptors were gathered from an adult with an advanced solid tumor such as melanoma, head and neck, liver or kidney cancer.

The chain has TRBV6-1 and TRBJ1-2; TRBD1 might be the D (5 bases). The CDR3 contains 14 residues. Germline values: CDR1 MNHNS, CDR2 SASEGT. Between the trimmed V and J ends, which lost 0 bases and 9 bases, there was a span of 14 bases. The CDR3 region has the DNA TGTGCCAGCAGTGAAGCGCAGGGCGGTGGTAGCTACACCTTC. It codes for CASSEAQGGGSYTF.

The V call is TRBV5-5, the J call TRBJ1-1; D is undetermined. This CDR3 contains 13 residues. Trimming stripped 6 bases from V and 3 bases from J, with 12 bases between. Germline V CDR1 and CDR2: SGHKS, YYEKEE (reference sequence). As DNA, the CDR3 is TGTGCCAGCACTACCCAGGCGGACACTGAAGCTTTCTTT. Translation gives CASTTQADTEAFF.

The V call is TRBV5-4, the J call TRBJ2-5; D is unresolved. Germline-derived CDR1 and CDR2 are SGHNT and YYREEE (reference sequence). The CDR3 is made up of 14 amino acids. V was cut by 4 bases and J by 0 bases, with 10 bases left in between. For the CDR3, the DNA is TGTGCCAGCAGCCCCGGGCAGAACCAAGAGACCCAGTACTTC. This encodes CASSPGQNQETQYF. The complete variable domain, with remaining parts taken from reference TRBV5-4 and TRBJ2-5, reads ETGVTQSPTHLIKTRGQQVTLRCSSQSGHNTVSWYQQALGQGPQFIFQYYREEENGRGNFPPRFSGLQFPNYSSELNVNALELDDSALYLCASSPGQNQETQYFGPGTRLLVL.

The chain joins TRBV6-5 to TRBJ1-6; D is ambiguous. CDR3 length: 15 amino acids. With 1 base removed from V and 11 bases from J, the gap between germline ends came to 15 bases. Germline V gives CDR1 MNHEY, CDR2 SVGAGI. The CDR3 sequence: CASSYYPKAPAPLHF. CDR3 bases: TGTGCCAGCAGTTACTACCCCAAGGCCCCGGCACCCCTCCACTTT.

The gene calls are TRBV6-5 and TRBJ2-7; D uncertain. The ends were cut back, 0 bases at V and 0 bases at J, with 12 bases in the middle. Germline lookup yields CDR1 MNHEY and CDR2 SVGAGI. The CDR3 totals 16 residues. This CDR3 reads CASSYSARSISYEQYF. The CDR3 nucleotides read TGTGCCAGCAGTTACTCGGCTCGTTCCATCTCCTACGAGCAGTACTTC.

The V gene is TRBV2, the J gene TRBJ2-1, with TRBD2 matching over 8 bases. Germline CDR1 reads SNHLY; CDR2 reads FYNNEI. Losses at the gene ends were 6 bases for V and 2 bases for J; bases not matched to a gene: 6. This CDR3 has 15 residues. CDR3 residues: CASRAGLAPYNEQFF. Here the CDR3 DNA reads TGTGCCAGCAGAGCCGGACTAGCACCCTACAATGAGCAGTTCTTC.

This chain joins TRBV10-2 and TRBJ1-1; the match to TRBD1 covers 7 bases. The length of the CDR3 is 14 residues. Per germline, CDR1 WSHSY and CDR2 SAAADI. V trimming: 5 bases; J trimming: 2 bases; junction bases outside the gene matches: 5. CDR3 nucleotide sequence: TGCGCCAGCAGTCCCGACAGGGTAAACACTGAAGCTTTCTTT. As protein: CASSPDRVNTEAFF.

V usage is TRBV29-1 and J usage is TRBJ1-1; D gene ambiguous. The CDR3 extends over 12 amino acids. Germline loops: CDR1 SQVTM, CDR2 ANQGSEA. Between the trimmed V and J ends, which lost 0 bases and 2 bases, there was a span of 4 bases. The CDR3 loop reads CSVEDHNTEAFF. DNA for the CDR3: TGCAGCGTTGAAGATCATAACACTGAAGCTTTCTTT.

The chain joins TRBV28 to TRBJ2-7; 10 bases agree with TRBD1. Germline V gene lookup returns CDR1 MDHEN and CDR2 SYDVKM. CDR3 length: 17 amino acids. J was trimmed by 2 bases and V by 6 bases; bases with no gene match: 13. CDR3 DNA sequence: TGTGCCAGCAGCCCCGGGACAGGGGTCCGGGGGCCCTACGAGCAGTACTTC. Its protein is CASSPGTGVRGPYEQYF.

The CDR3 region is CASSQRGRTSGTSGELFF. The DNA of the CDR3 is TGCGCCAGCAGCCAACGGGGCAGGACTAGCGGGACGAGCGGGGAGCTGTTTTTT. V and J are TRBV4-3 and TRBJ2-2; 12 bases map to TRBD2. CDR1 and CDR2 (germline): LGHNA, YSLEER. With V trimmed by 2 bases and J by 7 bases, 11 bases remained unmatched. The CDR3 contains 18 residues.

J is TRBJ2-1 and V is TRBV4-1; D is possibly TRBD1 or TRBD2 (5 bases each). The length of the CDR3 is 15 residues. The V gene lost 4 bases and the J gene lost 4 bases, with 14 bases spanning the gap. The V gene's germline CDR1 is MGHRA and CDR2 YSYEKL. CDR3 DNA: TGCGCCAGCAGCCGCCGGGACGAGGGATACAATGAGCAGTTCTTC. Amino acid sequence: CASSRRDEGYNEQFF.

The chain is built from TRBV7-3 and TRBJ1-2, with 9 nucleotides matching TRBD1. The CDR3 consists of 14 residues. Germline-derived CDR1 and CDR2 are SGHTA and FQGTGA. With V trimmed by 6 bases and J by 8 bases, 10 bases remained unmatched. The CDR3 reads CASSAGTGLGGYTF. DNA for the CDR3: TGTGCCAGCAGTGCCGGGACAGGGCTGGGAGGCTACACCTTC.

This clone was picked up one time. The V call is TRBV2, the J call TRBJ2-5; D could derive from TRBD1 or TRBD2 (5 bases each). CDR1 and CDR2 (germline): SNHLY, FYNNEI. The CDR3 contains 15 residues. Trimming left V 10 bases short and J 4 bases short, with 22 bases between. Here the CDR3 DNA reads TGTGCCATCGGGACGGCGGATGCACTTGGAGAGACCCAGTACTTC. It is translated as CAIGTADALGETQYF.

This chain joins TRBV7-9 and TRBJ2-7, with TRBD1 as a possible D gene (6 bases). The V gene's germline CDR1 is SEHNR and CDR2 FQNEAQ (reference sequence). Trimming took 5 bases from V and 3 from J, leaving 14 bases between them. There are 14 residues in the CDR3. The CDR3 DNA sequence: TGTGCCAGCAGCCAGAGTAGGGGGATCTACGAGCAGTACTTC. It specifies CASSQSRGIYEQYF.

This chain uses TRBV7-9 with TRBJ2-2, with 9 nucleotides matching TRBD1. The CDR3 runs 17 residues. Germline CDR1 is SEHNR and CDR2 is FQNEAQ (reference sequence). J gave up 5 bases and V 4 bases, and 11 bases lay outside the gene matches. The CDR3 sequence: CASSWTTGGSRTGELFF. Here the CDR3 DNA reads TGTGCCAGCAGCTGGACGACAGGGGGATCAAGAACCGGGGAGCTGTTTTTT. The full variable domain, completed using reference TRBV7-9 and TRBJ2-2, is DTGVSQNPRHKITKRGQNVTFRCDPISEHNRLYWYRQTLGQGPEFLTYFQNEAQLEKSRLLSDRFSAERPKGSFSTLEIQRTEQGDSAMYLCASSWTTGGSRTGELFFGEGSRLTVL.

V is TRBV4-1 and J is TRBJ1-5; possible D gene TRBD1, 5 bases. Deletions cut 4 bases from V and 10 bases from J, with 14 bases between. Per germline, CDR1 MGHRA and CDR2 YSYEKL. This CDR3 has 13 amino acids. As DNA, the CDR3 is TGCGCCAGCAGCCTGACAGTGGAGACCCCCCAGCATTTT. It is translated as CASSLTVETPQHF.

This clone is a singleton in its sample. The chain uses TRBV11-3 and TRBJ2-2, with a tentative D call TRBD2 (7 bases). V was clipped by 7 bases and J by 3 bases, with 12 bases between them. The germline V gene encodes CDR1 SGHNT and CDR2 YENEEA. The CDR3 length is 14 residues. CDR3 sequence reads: CASKIGGDTGELFF. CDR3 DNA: TGTGCCAGCAAGATAGGGGGGGACACCGGGGAGCTGTTTTTT.